This T cell receptor (beta chain) was observed in a study of T cells after posttransplantation cyclophosphamide. Worth noting for this clone: What it recognizes is unknown.

Study-wide results and caveats: TRB overlap between skin or GI tissue T cells and blood was limited. Later post-transplant blood repertoires were often dominated by donor CD8+ memory clones.

Here immunoSEQ multiplex PCR was the method, and the copy in TCRdb shows in-frame clones only, minus some. Of tens of thousands of clones listed, about 86% are singletons. Looked up from germline, CDR1 is MNHNS and CDR2 is SASEGT. V was clipped by 3 bases and J by 5 bases, with 11 bases between them. The CDR3 runs 13 residues. The TCR comes from a man aged 25-40 years with a blood cancer, CMV-positive, and with a related stem cell donor. The rearrangement joins TRBV6-1 to TRBJ2-7; D unclear. The sequenced sample consisted of PBMCs. The CDR3 sequence: CASSETTRNEQYF. In DNA form, the CDR3 reads TGTGCCAGCAGTGAGACAACCCGGAACGAGCAGTACTTC.